This entry is about one T cell receptor beta chain. The CDR3 is 13 amino acids. CDR1 and CDR2 (germline): SGHNT, YENEEA. J gave up 5 bases and V 5 bases, and 5 bases lay outside the gene matches. This entry belongs to a study of T cell clones after liver transplantation. Overall study context: Patients counted as tolerant after at least one year off all immunosuppression, enzymes not exceeding twice normal. Timepoints were pre-transplant, pre-withdrawal, and after withdrawal was completed or failed.

Data came from immunoSEQ multiplex PCR; TCRdb stores just in-frame clones and leaves some out. The sample has just over 80,000 clones, 65% to 85% seen once; the top ten hold around 0.45%. This receptor was obtained from a human patient who received a liver transplant. Some of the T cells may derive from the graft donor. This chain joins TRBV11-3 and TRBJ2-5, with 7 bases lining up with TRBD1. Sequences were derived from CD4+ T cells from blood, sampled approximately 45 months after liver transplant. In DNA form, the CDR3 reads TGTGCCAGCAGCAGGGGGCGCCTGGAGACCCAGTACTTC. It specifies CASSRGRLETQYF.